The sequence of this T cell receptor beta chain was determined in a study of cytomegalovirus exposure and HLA in healthy donors. 13 Jbeta primers and 60 Vbeta primers were used for the PCR. The method was immunoSEQ multiplex PCR; TCRdb's version includes in-frame clones alone and lacks a portion of them. The table records some 150,000 clones, more than 65% of them present only once. The germline CDR1 and CDR2 sequences are MDHEN and SYDVKM. V was pared by 6 bases and J by 8 bases, with 10 bases between. The CDR3 length is 11 residues. Whole-study results and caveats: In a later analysis, several top co-occurrence clusters appeared linked to parvovirus B19, influenza, CMV and Epstein-Barr virus. Roughly even sequencing depth across donors was the assumption behind the presence/absence analyses. TCR beta V- and J-gene trimming was later associated with a missense DCLRE1C variant.

Comments on this clone: Its target is not known. The sample holds other DNA sequences that translate to the same CDR3.

This clonotype was sampled from a young man in good health and CMV-seropositive. The sample was PBMCs. The chain employs TRBV28 and TRBJ1-2; D uncertain. In DNA, the CDR3 is TGTGCCAGCAGCCCTTCGGGGGGCTACACCTTC. Encoded protein: CASSPSGGYTF.